These 4 T cell receptor beta chains were all obtained from the same sample, sequenced in a study of early T cells in non-severe SARS-CoV-2 infection. TCRdb re-derived calls from the 5' RACE reads in MiXCR, one entry per CDR3 protein. The sample gives approximately 65,000 distinct CDR3 sequences, over 9% of which show up once; roughly 3% is in the top ten. This specimen was whole blood, taken at baseline. Receptors originate from an adult who was a healthcare worker with PCR-confirmed SARS-CoV-2 infection or an uninfected control (not recorded which).

This clonotype was detected many times. The gene calls are TRBV15 and TRBJ1-6, with 7 bases fitting TRBD1. CDR1 LNHNV and CDR2 YYDKDF come from the germline V gene (reference sequence). CDR3 size: 15 residues. V dropped 8 bases and J dropped 8; count of bases not matched to a gene: 12. In DNA form, the CDR3 reads TGTGCCACCCAAAGGGACAGCGACACCGATTCACCCCTCCACTTT. This sequence encodes CATQRDSDTDSPLHF.

This clonotype appeared a few times. The DNA of the CDR3 is TGTGCCAGCAGCCCCATACAGGTTTTTAACACTGAAGCTTTCTTT. Amino acid sequence: CASSPIQVFNTEAFF. This chain connects TRBV3-1 to TRBJ1-1; tentatively, D is TRBD1 (5 bases). Between the trimmed V and J ends, which lost 4 bases and 2 bases, there was a span of 14 bases. The CDR3 covers 15 residues. Germline V gene data show CDR1 as LGHDT and CDR2 as YNNKEL (reference sequence). The full variable domain, with the rest looked up from reference TRBV3-1 and TRBJ1-1, is DTAVSQTPKYLVTQMGNDKSIKCEQNLGHDTMYWYKQDSKKFLKIMFSYNNKELIINETVPNRFSPKSPDKAHLNLHINSLELGDSAVYFCASSPIQVFNTEAFFGQGTRLTVV.

This clonotype was seen many times. This chain connects TRBV7-2 to TRBJ1-3; 9 positions agree with TRBD1. Germline lookup yields CDR1 SGHTA and CDR2 FQGNSA. The CDR3 has 16 residues. Germline trimming cut 2 bases from V and 3 bases from J; bases unmatched to any gene: 5. CDR3 protein: CASSLMGTGFGNTIYF. The CDR3 DNA reads as TGTGCCAGCAGCTTAATGGGGACAGGGTTTGGAAACACCATATATTTT. The full variable domain, its missing parts supplied by reference TRBV7-2 and TRBJ1-3, is GAGVSQSPSNKVTEKGKDVELRCDPISGHTALYWYRQSLGQGLEFLIYFQGNSAPDKSGLPSDRFSAERTGGSVSTLTIQRTQQEDSAVYLCASSLMGTGFGNTIYFGEGSWLTVV.

This clonotype showed up many times. The chain uses TRBV11-2 and TRBJ2-1; 7 nucleotides match TRBD1. The CDR3 runs to 16 residues. Germline lookup yields CDR1 SGHAT and CDR2 FQNNGV. After removal of 4 bases from V and 5 bases from J, the junction contained 11 bases not matched to a gene. DNA for the CDR3: TGTGCCAGCAGCTACCTTAGGGGGCGCACACACAATGAGCAGTTCTTC. This translates into CASSYLRGRTHNEQFF.